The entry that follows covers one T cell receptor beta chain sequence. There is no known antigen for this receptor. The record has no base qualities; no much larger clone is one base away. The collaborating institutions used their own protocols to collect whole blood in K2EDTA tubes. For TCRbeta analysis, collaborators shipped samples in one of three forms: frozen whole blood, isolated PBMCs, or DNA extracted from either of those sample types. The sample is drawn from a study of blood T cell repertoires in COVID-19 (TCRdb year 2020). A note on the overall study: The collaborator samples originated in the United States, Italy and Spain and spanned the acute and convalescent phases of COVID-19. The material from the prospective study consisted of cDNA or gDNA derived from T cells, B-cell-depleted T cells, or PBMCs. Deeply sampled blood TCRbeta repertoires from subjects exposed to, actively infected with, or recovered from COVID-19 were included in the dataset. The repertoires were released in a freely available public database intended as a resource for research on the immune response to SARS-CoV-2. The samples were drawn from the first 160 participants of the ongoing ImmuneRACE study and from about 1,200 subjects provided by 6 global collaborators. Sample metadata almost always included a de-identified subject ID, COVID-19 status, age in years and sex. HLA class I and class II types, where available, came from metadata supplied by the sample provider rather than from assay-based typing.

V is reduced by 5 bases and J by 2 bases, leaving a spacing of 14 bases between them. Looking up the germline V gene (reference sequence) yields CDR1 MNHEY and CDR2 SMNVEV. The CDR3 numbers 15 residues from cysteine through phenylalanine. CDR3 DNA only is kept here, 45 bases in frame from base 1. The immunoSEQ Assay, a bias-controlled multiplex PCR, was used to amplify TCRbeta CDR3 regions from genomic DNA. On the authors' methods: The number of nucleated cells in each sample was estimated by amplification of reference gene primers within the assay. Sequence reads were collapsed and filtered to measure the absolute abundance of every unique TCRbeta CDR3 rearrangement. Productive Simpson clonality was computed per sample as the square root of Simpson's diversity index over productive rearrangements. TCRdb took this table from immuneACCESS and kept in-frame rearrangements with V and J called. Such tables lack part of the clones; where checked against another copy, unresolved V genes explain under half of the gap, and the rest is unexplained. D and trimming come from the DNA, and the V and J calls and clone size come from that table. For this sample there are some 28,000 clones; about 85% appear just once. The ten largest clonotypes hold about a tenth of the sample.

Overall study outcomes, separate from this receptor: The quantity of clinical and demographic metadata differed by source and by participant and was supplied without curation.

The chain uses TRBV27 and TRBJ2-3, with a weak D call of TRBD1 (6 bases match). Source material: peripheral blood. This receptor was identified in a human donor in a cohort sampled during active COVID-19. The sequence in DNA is TGTGCCAGCAGTATCAGGGGCGGATACACAGATACGCAGTATTTT. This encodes CASSIRGGYTDTQYF.